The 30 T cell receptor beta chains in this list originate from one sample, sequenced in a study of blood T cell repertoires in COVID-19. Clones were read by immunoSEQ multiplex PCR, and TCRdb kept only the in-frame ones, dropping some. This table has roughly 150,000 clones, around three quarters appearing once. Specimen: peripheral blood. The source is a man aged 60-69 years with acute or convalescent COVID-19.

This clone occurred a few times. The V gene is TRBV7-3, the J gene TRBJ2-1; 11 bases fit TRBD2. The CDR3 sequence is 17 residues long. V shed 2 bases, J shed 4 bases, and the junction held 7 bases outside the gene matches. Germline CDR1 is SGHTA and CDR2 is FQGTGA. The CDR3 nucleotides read TGTGCCAGCAGCTTAGTTAGCGGGGGGGCCCGATACAATGAGCAGTTCTTC. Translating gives CASSLVSGGARYNEQFF.

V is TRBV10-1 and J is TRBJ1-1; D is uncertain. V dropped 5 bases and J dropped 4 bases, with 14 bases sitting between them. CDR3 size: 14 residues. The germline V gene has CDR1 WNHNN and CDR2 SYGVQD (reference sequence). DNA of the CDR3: TGCGCCAGCAGTAGCGGACCGACTCGCACTGAAGCTTTCTTT. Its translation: CASSSGPTRTEAFF.

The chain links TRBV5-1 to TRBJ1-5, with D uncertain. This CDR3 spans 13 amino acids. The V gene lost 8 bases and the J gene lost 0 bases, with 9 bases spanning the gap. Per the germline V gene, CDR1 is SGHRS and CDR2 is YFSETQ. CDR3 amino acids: CASRLDSNQPQHF. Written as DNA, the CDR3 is TGCGCCAGTAGACTGGATAGCAATCAGCCCCAGCATTTT. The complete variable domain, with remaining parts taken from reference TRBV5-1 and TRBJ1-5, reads KAGVTQTPRYLIKTRGQQVTLSCSPISGHRSVSWYQQTPGQGLQFLFEYFSETQRNKGNFPGRFSGRQFSNSRSEMNVSTLELGDSALYLCASRLDSNQPQHFGDGTRLSIL.

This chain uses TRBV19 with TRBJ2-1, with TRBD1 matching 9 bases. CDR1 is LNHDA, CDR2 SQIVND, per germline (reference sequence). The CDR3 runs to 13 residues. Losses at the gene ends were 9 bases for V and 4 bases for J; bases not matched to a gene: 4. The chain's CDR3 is CASRDRGYNEQFF. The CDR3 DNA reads TGTGCCAGCAGAGACAGGGGGTACAATGAGCAGTTCTTC.

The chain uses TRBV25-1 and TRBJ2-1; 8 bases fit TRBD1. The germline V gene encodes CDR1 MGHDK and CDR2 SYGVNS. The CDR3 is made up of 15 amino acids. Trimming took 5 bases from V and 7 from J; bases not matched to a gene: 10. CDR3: CASSLTGVGRNEQFF. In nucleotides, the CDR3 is TGTGCCAGCAGTTTGACAGGGGTGGGCAGGAATGAGCAGTTCTTC. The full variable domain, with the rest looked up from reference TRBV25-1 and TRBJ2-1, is EADIYQTPRYLVIGTGKKITLECSQTMGHDKMYWYQQDPGMELHLIHYSYGVNSTEKGDLSSESTVSRIRTEHFPLTLESARPSHTSQYLCASSLTGVGRNEQFFGPGTRLTVL.

CDR3 DNA sequence: TGTGCCACCAGTCCCGGGACAGGGTGGCGCAATCAGCCCCAGCATTTT. Its translation: CATSPGTGWRNQPQHF. The chain couples TRBV24-1 to TRBJ1-5, with 9 bases identical to TRBD1. In germline, CDR1 is KGHDR, CDR2 SFDVKD. CDR3 size: 16 residues. V shed 6 bases and J 2 bases; nucleotides not matched to a gene: 7.

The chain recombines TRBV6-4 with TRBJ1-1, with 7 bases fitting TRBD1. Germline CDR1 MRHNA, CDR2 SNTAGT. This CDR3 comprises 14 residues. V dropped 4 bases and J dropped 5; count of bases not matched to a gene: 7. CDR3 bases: TGTGCCAGCAGTGCGCGGACAGGCGGGACTGAAGCTTTCTTT. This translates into CASSARTGGTEAFF.

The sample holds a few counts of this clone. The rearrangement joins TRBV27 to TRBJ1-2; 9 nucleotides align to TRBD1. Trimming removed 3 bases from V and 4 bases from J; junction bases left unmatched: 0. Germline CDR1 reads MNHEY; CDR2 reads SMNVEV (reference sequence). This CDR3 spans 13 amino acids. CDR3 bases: TGTGCCAGCAGTTTGGACAGGGGCTATGGCTACACCTTC. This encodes CASSLDRGYGYTF.

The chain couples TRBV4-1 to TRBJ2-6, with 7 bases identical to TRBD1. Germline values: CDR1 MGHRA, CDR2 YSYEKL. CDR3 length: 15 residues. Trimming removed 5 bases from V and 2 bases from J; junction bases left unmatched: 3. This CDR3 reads CASSGTGAGANVLTF. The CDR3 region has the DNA TGCGCCAGCAGCGGTACAGGGGCTGGGGCCAACGTCCTGACTTTC.

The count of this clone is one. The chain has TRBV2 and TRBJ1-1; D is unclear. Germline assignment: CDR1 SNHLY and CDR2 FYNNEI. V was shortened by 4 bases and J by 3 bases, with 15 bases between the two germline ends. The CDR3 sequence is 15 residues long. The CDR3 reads CASSARVMPYTEAFF. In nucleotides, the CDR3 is TGTGCCAGCAGTGCCCGGGTGATGCCGTACACTGAAGCTTTCTTT.

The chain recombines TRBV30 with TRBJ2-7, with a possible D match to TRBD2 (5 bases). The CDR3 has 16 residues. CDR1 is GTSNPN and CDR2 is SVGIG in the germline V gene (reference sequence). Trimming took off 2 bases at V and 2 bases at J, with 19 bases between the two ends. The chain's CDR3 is CAWSRRYHRDPYEQYF. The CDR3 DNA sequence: TGTGCCTGGAGTCGGAGGTATCACCGTGATCCCTACGAGCAGTACTTC.

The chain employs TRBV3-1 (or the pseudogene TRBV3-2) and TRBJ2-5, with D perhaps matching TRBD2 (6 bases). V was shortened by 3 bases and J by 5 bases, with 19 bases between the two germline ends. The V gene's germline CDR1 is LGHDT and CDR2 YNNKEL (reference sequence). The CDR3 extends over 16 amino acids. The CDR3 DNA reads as TGTGCCAGCAGCCACGGGACGAGTGGGGCGGGGGAGACCCAGTACTTC. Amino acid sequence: CASSHGTSGAGETQYF.

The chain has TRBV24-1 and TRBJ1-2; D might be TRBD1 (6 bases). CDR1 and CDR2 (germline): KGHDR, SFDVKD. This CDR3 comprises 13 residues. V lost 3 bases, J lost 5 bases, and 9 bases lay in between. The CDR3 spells CATSDRGQYGYTF. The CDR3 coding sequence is TGTGCCACCAGTGATCGCGGACAGTATGGCTACACCTTC.

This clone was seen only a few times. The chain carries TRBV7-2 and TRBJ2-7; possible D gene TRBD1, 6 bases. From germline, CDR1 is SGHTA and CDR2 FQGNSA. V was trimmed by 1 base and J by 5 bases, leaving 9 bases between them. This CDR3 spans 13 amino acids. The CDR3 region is CASSLGQADEQYF. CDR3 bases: TGTGCCAGCAGCTTAGGACAGGCCGACGAGCAGTACTTC.

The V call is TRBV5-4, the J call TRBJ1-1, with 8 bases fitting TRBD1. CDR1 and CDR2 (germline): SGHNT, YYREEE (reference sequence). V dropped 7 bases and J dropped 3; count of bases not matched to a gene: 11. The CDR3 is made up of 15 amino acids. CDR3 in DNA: TGTGCCAGCGGAGGCCGGGACAGGCGTCACACTGAAGCTTTCTTT. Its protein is CASGGRDRRHTEAFF.

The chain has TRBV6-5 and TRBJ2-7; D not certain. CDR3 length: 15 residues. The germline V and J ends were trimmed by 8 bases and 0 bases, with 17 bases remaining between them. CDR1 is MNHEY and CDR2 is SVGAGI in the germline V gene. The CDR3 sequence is CASLFQPSSSYEQYF. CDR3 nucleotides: TGTGCCAGCCTGTTCCAACCTTCGAGCTCCTACGAGCAGTACTTC.

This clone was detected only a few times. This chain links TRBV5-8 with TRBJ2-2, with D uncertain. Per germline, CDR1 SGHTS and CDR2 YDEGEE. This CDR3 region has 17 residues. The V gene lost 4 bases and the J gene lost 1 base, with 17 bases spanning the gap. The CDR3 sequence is CASSPRIHIWNTGELFF. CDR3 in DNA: TGTGCCAGCAGCCCACGCATCCACATTTGGAACACCGGGGAGCTGTTTTTT.

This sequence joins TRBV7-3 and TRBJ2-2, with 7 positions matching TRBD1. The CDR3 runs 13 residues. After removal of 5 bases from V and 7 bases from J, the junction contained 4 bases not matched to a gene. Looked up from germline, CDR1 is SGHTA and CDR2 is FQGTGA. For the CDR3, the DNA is TGTGCCAGCAGCCCCGGGACAGTCGGGGAGCTGTTTTTT. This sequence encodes CASSPGTVGELFF.

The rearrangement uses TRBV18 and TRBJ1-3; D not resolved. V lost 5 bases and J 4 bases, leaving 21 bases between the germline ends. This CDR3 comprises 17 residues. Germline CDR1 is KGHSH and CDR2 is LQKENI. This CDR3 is CASSETRSSLGGNTIYF. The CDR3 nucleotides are TGTGCCAGCTCAGAGACGCGATCGAGTCTAGGAGGAAACACCATATATTTT.

The chain's CDR3 is CASSRSGANQETQYF. The CDR3 DNA reads as TGTGCCAGCAGTCGTAGCGGTGCCAACCAAGAGACCCAGTACTTC. The chain joins TRBV6-5 to TRBJ2-5; TRBD2 is a possible D gene (6 bases). CDR1 and CDR2 from the germline V gene are MNHEY and SVGAGI. Trimming took off 5 bases at V and 0 bases at J, with 13 bases between the two ends. The CDR3 runs 15 residues.

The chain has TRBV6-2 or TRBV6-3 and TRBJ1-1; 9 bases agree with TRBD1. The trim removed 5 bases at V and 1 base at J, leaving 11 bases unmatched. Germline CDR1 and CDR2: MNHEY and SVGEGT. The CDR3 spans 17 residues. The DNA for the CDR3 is TGTGCCAGCAGTAAACCGGGACAGGGAGCGAGGAACACTGAAGCTTTCTTT. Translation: CASSKPGQGARNTEAFF.

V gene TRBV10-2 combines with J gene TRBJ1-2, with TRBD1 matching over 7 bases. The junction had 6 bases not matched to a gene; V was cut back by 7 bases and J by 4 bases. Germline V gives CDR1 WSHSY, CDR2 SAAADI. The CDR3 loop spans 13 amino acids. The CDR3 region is CASKETGPYGYTF. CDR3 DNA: TGCGCCAGCAAAGAGACAGGGCCCTATGGCTACACCTTC.

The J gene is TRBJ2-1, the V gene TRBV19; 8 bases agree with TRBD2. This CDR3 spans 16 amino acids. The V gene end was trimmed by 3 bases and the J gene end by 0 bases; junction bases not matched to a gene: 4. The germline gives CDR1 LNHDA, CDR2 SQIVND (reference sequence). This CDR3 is CASSIRGGLSYNEQFF. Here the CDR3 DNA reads TGTGCCAGTAGTATCCGGGGGGGCCTCTCCTACAATGAGCAGTTCTTC.

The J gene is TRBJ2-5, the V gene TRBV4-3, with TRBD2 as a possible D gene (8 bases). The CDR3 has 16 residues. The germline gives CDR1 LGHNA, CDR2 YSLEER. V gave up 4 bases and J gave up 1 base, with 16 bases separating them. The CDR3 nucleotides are TGCGCCAGCAGCCGGGGCGGGGGGACAGTCCAAGAGACCCAGTACTTC. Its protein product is CASSRGGGTVQETQYF.

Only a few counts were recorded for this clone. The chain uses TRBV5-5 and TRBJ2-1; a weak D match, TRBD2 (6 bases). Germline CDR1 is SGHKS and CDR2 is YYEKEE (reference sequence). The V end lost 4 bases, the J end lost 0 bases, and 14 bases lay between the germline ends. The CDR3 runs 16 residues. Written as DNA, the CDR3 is TGTGCCAGCAGCGCTAGGGGAGGCTCCTCCTACAATGAGCAGTTCTTC. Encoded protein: CASSARGGSSYNEQFF.

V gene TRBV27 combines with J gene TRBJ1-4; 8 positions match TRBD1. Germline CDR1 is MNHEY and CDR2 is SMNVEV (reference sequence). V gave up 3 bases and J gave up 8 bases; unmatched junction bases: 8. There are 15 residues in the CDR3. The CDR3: CASSLTGEYGEKLFF. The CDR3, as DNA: TGTGCCAGCAGTTTGACAGGGGAGTATGGCGAAAAACTGTTTTTT.

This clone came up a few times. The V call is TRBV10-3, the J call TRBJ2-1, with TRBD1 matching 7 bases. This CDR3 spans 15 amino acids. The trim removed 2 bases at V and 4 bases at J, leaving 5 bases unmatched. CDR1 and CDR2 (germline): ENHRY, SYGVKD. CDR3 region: CAISERDSLYNEQFF. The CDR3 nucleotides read TGTGCCATCAGTGAGAGGGACAGCTTATACAATGAGCAGTTCTTC.

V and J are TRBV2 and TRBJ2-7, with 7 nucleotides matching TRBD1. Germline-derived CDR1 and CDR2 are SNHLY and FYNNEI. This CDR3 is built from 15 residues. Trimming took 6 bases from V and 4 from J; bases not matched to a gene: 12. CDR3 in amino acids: CASSISRQGTYEQYF. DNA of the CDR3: TGTGCCAGCAGCATCTCGAGACAGGGAACGTACGAGCAGTACTTC.

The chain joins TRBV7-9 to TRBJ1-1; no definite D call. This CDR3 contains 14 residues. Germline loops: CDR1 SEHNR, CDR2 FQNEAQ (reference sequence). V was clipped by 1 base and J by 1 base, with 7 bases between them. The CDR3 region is CASSLVGKNTEAFF. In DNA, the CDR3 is TGTGCCAGCAGCTTAGTCGGGAAGAACACTGAAGCTTTCTTT.

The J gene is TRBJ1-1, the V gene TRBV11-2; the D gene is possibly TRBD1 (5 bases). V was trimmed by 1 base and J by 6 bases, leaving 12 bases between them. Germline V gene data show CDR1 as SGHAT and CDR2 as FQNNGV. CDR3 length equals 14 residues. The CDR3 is CASSLVVSGAEAFF. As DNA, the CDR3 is TGTGCCAGCAGCTTAGTCGTTTCGGGGGCTGAAGCTTTCTTT.